Below are 25 T cell receptor beta chains sequenced from a single sample in a study of CD4+ T cells in melanoma. Clones were sequenced by immunoSEQ multiplex PCR, and TCRdb holds only the in-frame ones, with some missing. The table lists over 100,000 clones, approximately 92% of them singletons. The specimen was peripheral blood. The receptor set was obtained from a human donor with melanoma.

This chain joins TRBV6-6 and TRBJ2-2; the match to TRBD2 covers 8 bases. Germline-derived CDR1 and CDR2 are MNHNY and SVGAGI (reference sequence). The CDR3 length is 16 residues. V shed 0 bases, J shed 6 bases, and the junction held 6 bases outside the gene matches. CDR3 protein: CASSYSRGGGSGELFF. The CDR3 DNA sequence: TGTGCCAGCAGTTACTCCCGGGGGGGCGGATCCGGGGAGCTGTTTTTT.

This clone was recorded a few times. The rearrangement joins TRBV19 to TRBJ1-5, with D unclear. The germline V gene encodes CDR1 LNHDA and CDR2 SQIVND (reference sequence). V lost 1 base to trimming and J lost 4 bases, with 5 bases between them. The length of the CDR3 is 13 residues. This CDR3 reads CASSIGRNQPQHF. The DNA of the CDR3 is TGTGCCAGTAGTATAGGCAGAAATCAGCCCCAGCATTTT.

The chain combines TRBV2 with TRBJ2-7; the match to TRBD1 covers 7 bases. Per germline, CDR1 SNHLY and CDR2 FYNNEI. The CDR3 is 14 residues long. With V trimmed by 6 bases and J by 5 bases, 10 bases remained unmatched. The CDR3 DNA reads TGTGCCAGCAGGGGTACAGGGGTCGTCCACGAGCAGTACTTC. Amino acids: CASRGTGVVHEQYF.

V and J are TRBV7-8 and TRBJ2-2, with D tentatively TRBD2 (5 bases). Trimming cost V 0 bases and J 7 bases, with 6 bases left between them. From germline, CDR1 is SGHVS and CDR2 FQNEAQ. The CDR3 contains 13 residues. The DNA of the CDR3 is TGTGCCAGCAGCTTAGCCGGGGACGGGGAGCTGTTTTTT. Encoded protein: CASSLAGDGELFF.

The chain employs TRBV27 and TRBJ1-6; the D gene is possibly TRBD1 (5 bases). The CDR3 runs 12 residues. The ends were cut back, 3 bases at V and 8 bases at J, with 5 bases in the middle. Per germline, CDR1 MNHEY and CDR2 SMNVEV (reference sequence). This CDR3 is CASSFRDSPLHF. The CDR3 nucleotides are TGTGCCAGCAGTTTCAGGGATTCACCCCTCCACTTT.

This clone was seen only once. CDR3 sequence reads: CASTPTGEAFF. CDR3 nucleotides: TGTGCCAGCACCCCAACCGGGGAAGCTTTCTTT. The gene calls are TRBV7-9 and TRBJ1-1; D gene unclear. This CDR3 spans 11 amino acids. Trimming cost V 7 bases and J 8 bases, with 11 bases left between them. Germline V gene data show CDR1 as SEHNR and CDR2 as FQNEAQ (reference sequence).

V is TRBV7-6 and J is TRBJ2-7; a possible D gene is TRBD1 (5 bases). The CDR3 is 15 residues long. Trimming took off 1 base at V and 0 bases at J, with 10 bases between the two ends. Germline lookup yields CDR1 SGHVS and CDR2 FNYEAQ. The CDR3 DNA reads as TGTGCCAGCAGCTTAGGAACCGACAGCTCCTACGAGCAGTACTTC. Encoded protein: CASSLGTDSSYEQYF. Filled out from reference TRBV7-6 and TRBJ2-7, the complete variable domain reads GAGVSQSPRYKVTKRGQDVALRCDPISGHVSLYWYRQALGQGPEFLTYFNYEAQQDKSGLPNDRFSAERPEGSISTLTIQRTEQRDSAMYRCASSLGTDSSYEQYFGPGTRLTVT.

J is TRBJ2-1 and V is TRBV19, with D possibly being TRBD1 (6 bases). CDR1 is LNHDA, CDR2 SQIVND, per germline (reference sequence). The CDR3 is 15 residues long. V was cut by 6 bases and J by 7 bases, with 19 bases left in between. Here the CDR3 DNA reads TGTGCCAGTAGAGAAACCAGGGGAGTTCGGAATGAGCAGTTCTTC. It encodes CASRETRGVRNEQFF.

The chain is built from TRBV9 and TRBJ2-3; 11 bases match TRBD2. CDR1 SGDLS and CDR2 YYNGEE come from the germline V gene. The CDR3 has 16 residues. V trimming: 4 bases; J trimming: 3 bases; junction bases outside the gene matches: 7. For the CDR3, the DNA is TGTGCCAGCAGCCCCAAGGGACTAGCGGTAACAGATACGCAGTATTTT. It specifies CASSPKGLAVTDTQYF.

The chain couples TRBV7-8 to TRBJ2-5, with 8 bases identical to TRBD1. The CDR3 is made up of 15 amino acids. The V and J ends lost 2 bases and 5 bases, in that order; junction bases with no gene match: 7. Per the germline V gene, CDR1 is SGHVS and CDR2 is FQNEAQ. In DNA form, the CDR3 reads TGTGCCAGCAGCTTATCCCAGGGGGCAGGGGAGACCCAGTACTTC. Translation gives CASSLSQGAGETQYF.

This clone appeared a single time. V and J are TRBV10-3 and TRBJ2-5, with D unresolved. Germline V lookup: CDR1 ENHRY, CDR2 SYGVKD. Trimming pared 5 bases from V and 5 bases from J, leaving 12 bases between. This CDR3 is 13 amino acids long. As DNA, the CDR3 is TGTGCCATCAGTCCTAGTCAATATGAGACCCAGTACTTC. This translates into CAISPSQYETQYF.

The chain employs TRBV7-2 and TRBJ1-1; no clear D. V lost 3 bases and J lost 6, with 11 bases in between. The germline CDR1 and CDR2 sequences are SGHTA and FQGNSA. The CDR3 runs 13 residues. The CDR3 nucleotides are TGTGCCAGCAGCTTCTCTGGAGTGTCTGAAGCTTTCTTT. This encodes CASSFSGVSEAFF.

The rearrangement links TRBV4-1 to TRBJ2-3; the D is unclear. Trimming removed 2 bases from V and 4 bases from J, with 7 bases in between. The CDR3 contains 13 residues. In germline, CDR1 is MGHRA, CDR2 YSYEKL. The CDR3 nucleotides are TGCGCCAGCAGCCAATCCGTAGCAGATACGCAGTATTTT. Translated: CASSQSVADTQYF.

The chain employs TRBV7-2 and TRBJ1-4, with 11 bases aligning to TRBD1. The CDR3 has 15 residues. Trimming cost V 3 bases and J 8 bases; bases outside gene matches: 5. The germline gives CDR1 SGHTA, CDR2 FQGNSA. CDR3 nucleotide sequence: TGTGCCAGCAGCTTGTCCGGGACAGGGGGAGAAAAACTGTTTTTT. Encoded protein: CASSLSGTGGEKLFF.

The chain joins TRBV28 to TRBJ2-7, with D tentatively TRBD1 (5 bases). With 5 bases removed from V and 0 bases from J, the gap between germline ends came to 8 bases. This CDR3 is built from 13 residues. Germline CDR1 and CDR2: MDHEN and SYDVKM. This CDR3 is CASSKTVSYEQYF. In DNA, the CDR3 is TGTGCCAGCAGTAAGACAGTCTCCTACGAGCAGTACTTC.

The gene calls are TRBV5-1 and TRBJ1-1, with a weak D call TRBD1 (5 bases). CDR1 is SGHRS and CDR2 is YFSETQ in the germline V gene. Trimming stripped 4 bases from V and 8 bases from J, with 15 bases between. The CDR3 loop spans 13 amino acids. CDR3 loop: CASSLNLDREAFF. The DNA for the CDR3 is TGCGCCAGCAGCCTCAACCTTGACAGAGAAGCTTTCTTT.

V gene TRBV4-3 combines with J gene TRBJ2-7; maybe TRBD2 (5 bases). The germline V and J ends were trimmed by 4 bases and 3 bases, with 13 bases remaining between them. Germline-derived CDR1 and CDR2 are LGHNA and YSLEER. The CDR3 is 14 residues long. The CDR3 spells CASSLRVGYYEQYF. CDR3 coding DNA: TGCGCCAGCAGCCTGAGGGTCGGGTACTACGAGCAGTACTTC.

This chain connects TRBV5-4 to TRBJ2-3; D perhaps matches TRBD2 (6 bases). CDR1 SGHNT and CDR2 YYREEE come from the germline V gene (reference sequence). The CDR3 runs 14 residues. Deletions cut 4 bases from V and 5 bases from J, with 14 bases between. The CDR3 region is CASSVASDKDTQYF. CDR3 DNA: TGTGCCAGCAGCGTTGCTAGCGATAAAGATACGCAGTATTTT. Full variable domain (remainder filled in from reference TRBV5-4 and TRBJ2-3): ETGVTQSPTHLIKTRGQQVTLRCSSQSGHNTVSWYQQALGQGPQFIFQYYREEENGRGNFPPRFSGLQFPNYSSELNVNALELDDSALYLCASSVASDKDTQYFGPGTRLTVL.

This chain uses TRBV10-3 with TRBJ1-2; D might be TRBD1 (5 bases). V shed 2 bases and J shed 5 bases, with 12 bases lying between them. Per the germline V gene, CDR1 is ENHRY and CDR2 is SYGVKD. The CDR3 is 14 amino acids. CDR3 in DNA: TGTGCCATCAGTGAGGAGGGACGTTATTATGGCTACACCTTC. The encoded protein is CAISEEGRYYGYTF.

The V gene is TRBV4-2, the J gene TRBJ1-1; TRBD1 might be the D (5 bases). CDR3 size: 16 residues. Between the trimmed V and J ends, which lost 4 bases and 0 bases, there was a span of 15 bases. Germline CDR1 LGHNA, CDR2 YNFKEQ. In nucleotides, the CDR3 is TGTGCCAGCAGCCGGGGGGACCCGGGGTTGAACACTGAAGCTTTCTTT. It is translated as CASSRGDPGLNTEAFF.

The V and J genes are TRBV4-3 and TRBJ1-5, with D unclear. This CDR3 is built from 13 residues. With 4 bases removed from V and 7 bases from J, the gap between germline ends came to 11 bases. Looked up from germline, CDR1 is LGHNA and CDR2 is YSLEER. In DNA form, the CDR3 reads TGCGCCAGCAGCCTAGGGAGGGCCCAGCCCCAGCATTTT. Translated, it gives CASSLGRAQPQHF.

This rearrangement joins TRBV9 to TRBJ1-4; tentatively, D is TRBD1 (5 bases). Deletions cut 10 bases from V and 6 bases from J, with 13 bases between. The CDR3 is 12 amino acids. Germline-derived CDR1 and CDR2 are SGDLS and YYNGEE. CDR3 region: CAGRLGDEKLFF. CDR3 bases: TGTGCCGGGAGATTGGGGGATGAAAAACTGTTTTTT. The full variable domain, completed using reference TRBV9 and TRBJ1-4, is DSGVTQTPKHLITATGQRVTLRCSPRSGDLSVYWYQQSLDQGLQFLIQYYNGEERAKGNILERFSAQQFPDLHSELNLSSLELGDSALYFCAGRLGDEKLFFGSGTQLSVL.

The genes are TRBV4-1 and TRBJ2-7, with no clear D. The CDR3 contains 14 residues. Trimming removed 2 bases from V and 1 base from J, with 9 bases in between. The germline gives CDR1 MGHRA, CDR2 YSYEKL. CDR3 protein: CASSQRSRSYEQYF. CDR3 nucleotides: TGCGCCAGCAGCCAAAGGAGTCGGTCCTACGAGCAGTACTTC.

The chain couples TRBV20-1 to TRBJ2-5; D may be TRBD1 or TRBD2 (5 bases each). There are 11 residues in the CDR3. Germline lookup yields CDR1 DFQATT and CDR2 SNEGSKA (reference sequence). Trimming removed 6 bases at V and 4 bases at J, with 9 bases between. CDR3 region: CSAGGGETQYF. Written as DNA, the CDR3 is TGCAGTGCAGGTGGGGGAGAGACCCAGTACTTC.

The sample holds one count of this clone. The CDR3 sequence is CASSPRDSSYEQYF. In DNA, the CDR3 is TGCGCCAGCAGCCCCCGGGACAGCTCCTACGAGCAGTACTTC. The rearrangement joins TRBV4-3 to TRBJ2-7, with 7 positions matching TRBD1. The V and J ends lost 4 bases and 0 bases, in that order; junction bases with no gene match: 3. The CDR3 is 14 amino acids. The germline V gene encodes CDR1 LGHNA and CDR2 YSLEER.